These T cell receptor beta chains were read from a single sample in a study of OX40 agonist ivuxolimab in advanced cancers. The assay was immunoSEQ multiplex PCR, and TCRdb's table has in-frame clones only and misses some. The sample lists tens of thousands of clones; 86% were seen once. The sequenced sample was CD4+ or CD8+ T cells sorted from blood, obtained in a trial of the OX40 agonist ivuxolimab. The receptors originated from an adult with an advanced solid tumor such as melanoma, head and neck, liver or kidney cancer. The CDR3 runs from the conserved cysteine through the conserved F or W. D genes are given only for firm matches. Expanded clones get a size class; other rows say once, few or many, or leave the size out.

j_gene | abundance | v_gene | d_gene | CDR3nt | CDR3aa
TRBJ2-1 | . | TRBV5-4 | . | TGTGCCAGCAGCTTGGATGGTAACTCTCCCAATGAGCAGTTCTTC | CASSLDGNSPNEQFF
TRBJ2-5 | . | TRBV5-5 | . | TGTGCCAGCAGCCTTGGCGGCCAGAAAGAGACCCAGTACTTC | CASSLGGQKETQYF
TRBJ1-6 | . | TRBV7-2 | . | TGTGCCAGCAGCTTAGGGCGAGGTTATAATTCACCCCTCCACTTT | CASSLGRGYNSPLHF
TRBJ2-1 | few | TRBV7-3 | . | TGTGCCAGCAGCTTATCAGGGAGGGAGCAGTTCTTC | CASSLSGREQFF
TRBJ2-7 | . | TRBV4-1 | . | TGCGCCAGCAGCCAACCGGGGAGAGCCCGCCACGAGCAGTACTTC | CASSQPGRARHEQYF
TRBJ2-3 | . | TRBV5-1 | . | TGCGCCAGCAGCTTGGGAGGGGCCCACAACACAGATACGCAGTATTTT | CASSLGGAHNTDTQYF
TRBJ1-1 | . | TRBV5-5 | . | TGTGCCAGCAGACCCAGGTGGGCGGAGAACACTGAAGCTTTCTTT | CASRPRWAENTEAFF
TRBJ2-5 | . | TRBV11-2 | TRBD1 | TGTGCCAGCAGCCCGCAACCCCAGGGGGCGGGGGAGACCCAGTACTTC | CASSPQPQGAGETQYF
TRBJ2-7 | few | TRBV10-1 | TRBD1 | TGCGCCAGCAGCAGGGGACAGCTGCCCTACGAGCAGTACTTC | CASSRGQLPYEQYF
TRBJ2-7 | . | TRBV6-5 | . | TGTGCCAGCAGTCCACCGGGTGCGGGGCAGTACGAGCAGTACTTC | CASSPPGAGQYEQYF
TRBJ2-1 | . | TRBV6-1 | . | TGTGCCAGCAGTCAAAGCCGGGACGGTGAGCAGTTCTTC | CASSQSRDGEQFF
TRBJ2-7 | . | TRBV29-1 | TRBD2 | TGCAGCGTGAGGACTAGCGGGAGTACCTACGAGCAGTACTTC | CSVRTSGSTYEQYF
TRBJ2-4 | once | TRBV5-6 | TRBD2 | TGTGCCAGCAGCTCGGCCCAAGCGGGAGGGAACATTCAGTACTTC | CASSSAQAGGNIQYF
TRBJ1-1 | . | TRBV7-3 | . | TGTGCCAGCAGCCGGGGGACACTGGGGTCTGAAGCTTTCTTT | CASSRGTLGSEAFF
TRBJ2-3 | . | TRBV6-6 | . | TGTGCCAGCAGTTACGGCGGTAGCACAGATACGCAGTATTTT | CASSYGGSTDTQYF
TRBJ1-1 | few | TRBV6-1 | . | TGTGCCAGCGTAGGGGACACTGAAGCTTTCTTT | CASVGDTEAFF
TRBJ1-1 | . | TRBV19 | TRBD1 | TGTGCCAGTAGTACCCCTAACAGGGGGAACACTGAAGCTTTCTTT | CASSTPNRGNTEAFF
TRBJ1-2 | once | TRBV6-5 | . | TGTGCCAGCAGTTACGGGTCAGGAGATGGCTACACCTTC | CASSYGSGDGYTF
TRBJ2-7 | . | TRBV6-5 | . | TGTGCCGGGAAAAGAGAACTAGGGGAGCAGTACTTC | CAGKRELGEQYF
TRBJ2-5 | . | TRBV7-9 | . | TGTGCCAGCAGCTCGTCAGGGGAGACCCAGTACTTC | CASSSSGETQYF
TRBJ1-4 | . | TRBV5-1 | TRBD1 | TGCGCCAGCAGCTCGACAGGGCTGAGTAATGAAAAACTGTTTTTT | CASSSTGLSNEKLFF
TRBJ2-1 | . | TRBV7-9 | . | TGTGCCAGCAGCTTATCCGGGGGGCAGGGTGAGCAGTTCTTC | CASSLSGGQGEQFF